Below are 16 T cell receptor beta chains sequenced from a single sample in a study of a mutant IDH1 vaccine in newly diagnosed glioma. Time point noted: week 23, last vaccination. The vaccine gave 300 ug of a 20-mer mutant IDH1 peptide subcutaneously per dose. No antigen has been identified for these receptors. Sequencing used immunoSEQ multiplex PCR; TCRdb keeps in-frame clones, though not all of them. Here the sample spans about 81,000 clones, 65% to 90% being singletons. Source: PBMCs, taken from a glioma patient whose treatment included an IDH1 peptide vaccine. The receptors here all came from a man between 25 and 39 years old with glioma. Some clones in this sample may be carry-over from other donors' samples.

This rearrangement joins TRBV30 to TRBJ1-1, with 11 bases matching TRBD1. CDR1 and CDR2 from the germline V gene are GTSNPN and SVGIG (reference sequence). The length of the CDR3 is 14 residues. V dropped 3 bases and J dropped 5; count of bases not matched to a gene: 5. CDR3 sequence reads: CAWSLGQGETEAFF. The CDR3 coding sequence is TGTGCCTGGAGCCTGGGACAGGGGGAGACTGAAGCTTTCTTT.

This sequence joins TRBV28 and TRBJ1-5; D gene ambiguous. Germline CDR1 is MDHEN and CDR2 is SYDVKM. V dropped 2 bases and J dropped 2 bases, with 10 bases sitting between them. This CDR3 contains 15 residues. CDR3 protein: CASSLVPEGNQPQHF. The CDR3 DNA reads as TGTGCCAGCAGTTTAGTCCCGGAGGGCAATCAGCCCCAGCATTTT.

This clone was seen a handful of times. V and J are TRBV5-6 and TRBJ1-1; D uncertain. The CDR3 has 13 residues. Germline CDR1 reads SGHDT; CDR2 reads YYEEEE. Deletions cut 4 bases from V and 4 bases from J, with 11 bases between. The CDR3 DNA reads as TGTGCCAGCAGCCCAGGACTGAGCACTGAAGCTTTCTTT. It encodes CASSPGLSTEAFF.

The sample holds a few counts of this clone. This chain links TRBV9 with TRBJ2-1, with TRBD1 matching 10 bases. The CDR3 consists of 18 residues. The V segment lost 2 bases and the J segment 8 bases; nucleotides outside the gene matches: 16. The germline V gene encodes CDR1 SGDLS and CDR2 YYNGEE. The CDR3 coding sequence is TGTGCCAGCAGCGTCACCCTGACAGGGGGCGCAGGAGCGGATGAGCAGTTCTTC. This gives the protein CASSVTLTGGAGADEQFF.

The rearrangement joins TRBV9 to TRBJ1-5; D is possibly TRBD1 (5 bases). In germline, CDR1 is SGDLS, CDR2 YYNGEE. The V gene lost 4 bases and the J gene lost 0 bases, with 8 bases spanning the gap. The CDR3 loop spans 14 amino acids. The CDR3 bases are TGTGCCAGCAGCTCCGGGGCTAGCAATCAGCCCCAGCATTTT. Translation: CASSSGASNQPQHF. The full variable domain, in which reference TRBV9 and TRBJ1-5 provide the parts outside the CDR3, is DSGVTQTPKHLITATGQRVTLRCSPRSGDLSVYWYQQSLDQGLQFLIQYYNGEERAKGNILERFSAQQFPDLHSELNLSSLELGDSALYFCASSSGASNQPQHFGDGTRLSIL.

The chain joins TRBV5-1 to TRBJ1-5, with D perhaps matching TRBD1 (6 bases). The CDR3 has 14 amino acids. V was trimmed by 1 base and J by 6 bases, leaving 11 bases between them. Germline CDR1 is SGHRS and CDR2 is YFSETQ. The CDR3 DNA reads TGCGCCAGCAGCTTGTCAGGGGTAGGTCAGCCCCAGCATTTT. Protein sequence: CASSLSGVGQPQHF.

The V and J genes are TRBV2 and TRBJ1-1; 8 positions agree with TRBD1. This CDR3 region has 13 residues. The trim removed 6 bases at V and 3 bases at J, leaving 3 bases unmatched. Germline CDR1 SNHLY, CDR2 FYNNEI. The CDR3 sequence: CASRVDRDTEAFF. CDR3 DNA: TGTGCCAGCAGGGTGGACAGGGACACTGAAGCTTTCTTT.

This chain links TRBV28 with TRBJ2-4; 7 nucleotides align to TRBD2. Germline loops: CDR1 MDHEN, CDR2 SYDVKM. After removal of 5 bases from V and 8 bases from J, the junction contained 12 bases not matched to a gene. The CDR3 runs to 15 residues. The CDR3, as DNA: TGTGCCAGCAGTACTCCCCCGGGGGGTAGGGACATTCAGTACTTC. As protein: CASSTPPGGRDIQYF.

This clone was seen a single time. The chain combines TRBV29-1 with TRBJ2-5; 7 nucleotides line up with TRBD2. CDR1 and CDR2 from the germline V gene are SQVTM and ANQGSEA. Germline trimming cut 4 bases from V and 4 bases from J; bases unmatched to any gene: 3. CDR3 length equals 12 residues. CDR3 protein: CSVVREVETQYF. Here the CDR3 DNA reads TGCAGCGTTGTTCGGGAGGTAGAGACCCAGTACTTC.

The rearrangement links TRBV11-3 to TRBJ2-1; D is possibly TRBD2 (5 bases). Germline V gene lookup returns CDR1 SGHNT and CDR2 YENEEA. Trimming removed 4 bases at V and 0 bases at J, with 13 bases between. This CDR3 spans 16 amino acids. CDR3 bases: TGTGCCAGCAGCTCCCCTCTGGGAGACTCCTACAATGAGCAGTTCTTC. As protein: CASSSPLGDSYNEQFF.

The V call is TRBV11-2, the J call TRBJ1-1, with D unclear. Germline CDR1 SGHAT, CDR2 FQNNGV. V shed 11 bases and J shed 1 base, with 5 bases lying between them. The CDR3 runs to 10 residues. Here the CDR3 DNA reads TGTGCCGAGGGGAACACTGAAGCTTTCTTT. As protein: CAEGNTEAFF.

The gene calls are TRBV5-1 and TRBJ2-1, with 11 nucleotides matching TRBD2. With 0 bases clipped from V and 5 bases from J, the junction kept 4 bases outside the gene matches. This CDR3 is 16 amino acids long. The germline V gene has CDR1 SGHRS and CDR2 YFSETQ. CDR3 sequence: CASSLALAGGDNEQFF. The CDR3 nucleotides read TGCGCCAGCAGCTTGGCCCTAGCGGGAGGAGACAATGAGCAGTTCTTC.

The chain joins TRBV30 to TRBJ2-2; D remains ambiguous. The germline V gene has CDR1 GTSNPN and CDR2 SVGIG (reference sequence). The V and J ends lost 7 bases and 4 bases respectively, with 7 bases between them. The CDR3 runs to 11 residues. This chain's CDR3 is CASEVTGELFF. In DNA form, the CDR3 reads TGTGCCTCCGAAGTCACCGGGGAGCTGTTTTTT. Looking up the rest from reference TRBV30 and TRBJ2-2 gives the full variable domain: SQTIHQWPATLVQPVGSPLSLECTVEGTSNPNLYWYRQAAGRGLQLLFYSVGIGQISSEVPQNLSASRPQDRQFILSSKKLLLSDSGFYLCASEVTGELFFGEGSRLTVL.

CDR3 in amino acids: CASSRGDTDTQYF. CDR3 DNA: TGTGCCAGCAGTAGGGGAGACACAGATACGCAGTATTTT. The chain is built from TRBV6-5 and TRBJ2-3; tentatively, D is TRBD1 or TRBD2 (5 bases each). Germline V gives CDR1 MNHEY, CDR2 SVGAGI. This CDR3 is 13 amino acids long. Trimming removed 5 bases at V and 2 bases at J, with 8 bases between.

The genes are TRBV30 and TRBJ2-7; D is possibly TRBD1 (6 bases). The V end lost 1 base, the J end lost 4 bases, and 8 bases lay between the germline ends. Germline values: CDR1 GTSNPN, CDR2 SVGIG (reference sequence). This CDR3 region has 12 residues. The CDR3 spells CAWSGTEYEQYF. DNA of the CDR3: TGTGCCTGGAGTGGGACAGAGTACGAGCAGTACTTC.

CDR3 loop: CASSLLSGRETDTQYF. DNA for the CDR3: TGCGCCAGCAGCCTACTTAGCGGGAGGGAGACAGATACGCAGTATTTT. The rearrangement joins TRBV4-1 to TRBJ2-3; 11 nucleotides line up with TRBD2. This CDR3 is 16 amino acids long. Germline lookup yields CDR1 MGHRA and CDR2 YSYEKL. The V gene end was trimmed by 4 bases and the J gene end by 3 bases; junction bases not matched to a gene: 6.